Below are 18 T cell receptor beta chains sequenced from a single sample in a study of T-cell memory formation after mild COVID-19. Each CDR3 protein gets one entry after TCRdb re-called the 5' RACE reads with MiXCR. The table records hundreds of thousands of distinct CDR3 sequences, 15% to 20% of them present only once. Sample: PBMCs or a T cell subset sorted from them (not recorded which). These receptor sequences come from an adult woman who had mild COVID-19 (a few samples of this study predate the infection). Cell type and time point are not known.

This clonotype was observed at least ten times. The chain combines TRBV12-3 or TRBV12-4 with TRBJ1-5, with D tentatively TRBD1 (5 bases). The CDR3 consists of 14 residues. Trimming pared 6 bases from V and 9 bases from J, leaving 18 bases between. CDR3 bases: TGTGCCAGCAGGCCCCCATCCGGGGGTAGGCCCCAGCATTTT. Protein sequence: CASRPPSGGRPQHF.

This clonotype has at least ten counts. V gene TRBV6-5 combines with J gene TRBJ2-5, with no clear D. Germline V gene data show CDR1 as MNHEY and CDR2 as SVGAGI. V was clipped by 9 bases and J by 8 bases, with 13 bases between them. CDR3 length: 11 residues. Written as DNA, the CDR3 is TGTGCCAGTAGGGCCGCAGGTACCCAGTACTTC. It encodes CASRAAGTQYF.

The chain employs TRBV7-2 and TRBJ2-3; D uncertain. Trimming removed 5 bases from V and 0 bases from J, with 9 bases in between. In germline, CDR1 is SGHTA, CDR2 FQGNSA. This CDR3 contains 14 residues. In DNA, the CDR3 is TGTGCCAGCAGCGATTGGTGGAGCACAGATACGCAGTATTTT. Translated, it gives CASSDWWSTDTQYF.

Here the CDR3 reads CASSSEVQRVYGYTF. As DNA, the CDR3 is TGTGCCAGCAGCTCGGAGGTACAGAGGGTCTATGGCTACACCTTC. The chain couples TRBV5-5 to TRBJ1-2, with D unclear. This CDR3 has 15 residues. The V gene lost 3 bases and the J gene lost 4 bases, with 16 bases spanning the gap. The germline gives CDR1 SGHKS, CDR2 YYEKEE (reference sequence).

A few counts support this clonotype. This rearrangement joins TRBV7-3 to TRBJ1-5, with D perhaps matching TRBD1 (5 bases). Germline V gene data show CDR1 as SGHTA and CDR2 as FQGTGA. The CDR3 is 16 amino acids. Trimming shortened V by 1 base and J by 16 bases, and 26 bases separated the two germline ends. This CDR3 reads CASSLNTGTAPAQTHF. CDR3 nucleotide sequence: TGTGCCAGCAGCTTAAATACCGGGACGGCCCCAGCCCAGACCCATTTT.

This clonotype was detected only a few times. The CDR3 loop is CASSRQGRNQPQHF. The CDR3 DNA is TGTGCCAGCAGCCGACAGGGACGTAATCAGCCCCAGCATTTT. This rearrangement joins TRBV3-2 to TRBJ1-5; TRBD1 reflects the table's D call only, with no check against the DNA. TRBV3-2 is labeled a pseudogene. This CDR3 is built from 14 residues.

In this sample, this clonotype turned up a few times. The rearrangement links TRBV12-3 or TRBV12-4 to TRBJ2-1; D is unclear. This CDR3 is 15 amino acids long. V was shortened by 2 bases and J by 5 bases, with 13 bases between the two germline ends. The CDR3, as DNA: TGTGCCAGCAGTTTAATTGGGGTTTTGGACAATGAGCAGTTCTTC. As protein: CASSLIGVLDNEQFF.

This clonotype was seen more than once but under ten times. The CDR3: CASSLDHWGQGPLWEKLFF. DNA for the CDR3: TGTGCCAGCAGCTTAGATCATTGGGGACAGGGACCTCTTTGGGAAAAACTGTTTTTT. The chain is built from TRBV11-2 and TRBJ1-4, with 9 bases matching TRBD1. Looked up from germline, CDR1 is SGHAT and CDR2 is FQNNGV. The CDR3 extends over 19 amino acids. V shed 0 bases, J shed 8 bases, and the junction held 16 bases outside the gene matches.

The rearrangement uses TRBV5-1 and TRBJ2-3; 8 nucleotides align to TRBD1. Germline V gene sequence: CDR1 SGHRS, CDR2 YFSETQ. V was clipped by 7 bases and J by 3 bases; unmatched bases: 4. There are 13 residues in the CDR3. CDR3 nucleotide sequence: TGCGCCAGCTCGGACAGGGTAACAGATACGCAGTATTTT. This codes for CASSDRVTDTQYF.

V usage is TRBV5-6 and J usage is TRBJ2-3; 8 nucleotides agree with TRBD2. The CDR3 has 17 amino acids. J lost 5 bases, V lost 2 bases, and 13 bases had no gene match. Germline-derived CDR1 and CDR2 are SGHDT and YYEEEE. This chain's CDR3 is CASSFPVIAGKRDTQYF. CDR3 nucleotide sequence: TGTGCCAGCAGCTTTCCGGTGATAGCGGGGAAAAGAGATACGCAGTATTTT.

This clonotype occurred many times. V usage is TRBV7-9 and J usage is TRBJ2-7; 7 bases are a match to TRBD1. Germline lookup yields CDR1 SEHNR and CDR2 FQNEAQ (reference sequence). There are 16 residues in the CDR3. V was pared by 1 base and J by 0 bases, with 6 bases of the junction left unmatched. The CDR3 coding sequence is TGTGCCAGCAGCTTAGACCTGACAGGGCTCTCCTACGAGCAGTACTTC. This sequence encodes CASSLDLTGLSYEQYF.

This clonotype was picked up a small number of times. The chain uses TRBV6-2 or TRBV6-3 and TRBJ2-7; D gene unclear. V lost 0 bases and J 1 base, leaving 10 bases between the germline ends. The CDR3 extends over 15 amino acids. CDR1 is MNHEY, CDR2 SVGEGT, per germline. The CDR3: CASSYSKIVSYEQYF. Here the CDR3 DNA reads TGTGCCAGCAGTTACTCCAAGATAGTATCCTACGAGCAGTACTTC.

The rearrangement joins TRBV5-6 to TRBJ2-7; D is perhaps TRBD1 (6 bases). V was pared by 2 bases and J by 1 base, with 13 bases between. The CDR3 is 15 amino acids. CDR1 and CDR2 from the germline V gene are SGHDT and YYEEEE. Here the CDR3 reads CASSLGGEWSYEQYF. CDR3 coding DNA: TGTGCCAGCAGCTTAGGGGGAGAATGGTCCTACGAGCAGTACTTC.

The V gene is TRBV21-1, the J gene TRBJ1-1. TRBV21-1 is labeled a pseudogene. The CDR3 contains 13 residues. In nucleotides, the CDR3 is TGTGCCAGCAGCAAAGCTAAGTTTACTGAAGCTTTCTTT. Translation gives CASSKAKFTEAFF.

This clonotype was seen ten or more times. The CDR3 is CASSLAVPLSGRYNEQFF. CDR3 DNA: TGTGCCAGCAGCTTAGCGGTCCCGCTTAGCGGGAGGTACAATGAGCAGTTCTTC. The chain is built from TRBV7-2 and TRBJ2-1; TRBD2 agrees at 10 bases. The V segment lost 0 bases and the J segment 4 bases; nucleotides outside the gene matches: 9. The CDR3 spans 18 residues. Germline V gene sequence: CDR1 SGHTA, CDR2 FQGNSA. The complete variable domain, with remaining parts taken from reference TRBV7-2 and TRBJ2-1, reads GAGVSQSPSNKVTEKGKDVELRCDPISGHTALYWYRQSLGQGLEFLIYFQGNSAPDKSGLPSDRFSAERTGGSVSTLTIQRTQQEDSAVYLCASSLAVPLSGRYNEQFFGPGTRLTVL.

This clonotype has just a few counts. The chain couples TRBV24-1 to TRBJ2-1, with D possibly TRBD2 on 5 matching bases. The CDR3 contains 17 residues. V was cut by 3 bases and J by 1 base, with 15 bases left in between. Germline V gene sequence: CDR1 KGHDR, CDR2 SFDVKD. The CDR3 nucleotides are TGTGCCACCAGTGATCCCGGGAATGGGGATTCCTACAATGAGCAGTTCTTC. Protein product: CATSDPGNGDSYNEQFF.

The genes are TRBV5-5 and TRBJ2-1; D not certain. V was pared by 0 bases and J by 8 bases, with 9 bases between. The germline CDR1 and CDR2 sequences are SGHKS and YYEKEE (reference sequence). The CDR3 length is 13 residues. In nucleotides, the CDR3 is TGTGCCAGCAGCTTGGCCGTGGGGTATGAGCAGTTCTTC. Encoded protein: CASSLAVGYEQFF. Full variable domain (outside the CDR3, taken from reference TRBV5-5 and TRBJ2-1): DAGVTQSPTHLIKTRGQQVTLRCSPISGHKSVSWYQQVLGQGPQFIFQYYEKEERGRGNFPDRFSARQFPNYSSELNVNALLLGDSALYLCASSLAVGYEQFFGPGTRLTVL.

The J gene is TRBJ2-7, the V gene TRBV20-1; 13 bases line up with TRBD2. This CDR3 is built from 15 residues. The germline V gene encodes CDR1 DFQATT and CDR2 SNEGSKA (reference sequence). J gave up 5 bases and V 0 bases, and 4 bases lay outside the gene matches. The CDR3 sequence is CSARDGTSGTHEQYF. CDR3 nucleotide sequence: TGCAGTGCTAGAGATGGGACTAGCGGGACCCACGAGCAGTACTTC.